The 5 T cell receptor beta chains reported below all come from one sample, sequenced in a study of blood T cells in healthy people across ages. The second PCR ran roughly 6 to 11 cycles with a sample-barcoded 5' primer and J-beta primers. TCRdb itself ran the 5' RACE reads through MiXCR, one entry per CDR3 protein. Here the sample spans about 1.4 million distinct CDR3 sequences, approximately 59% being singletons. Source material: blood. The receptor source for this set is a man aged 18-30 years in good health.

This chain connects TRBV24-1 to TRBJ1-5; 7 bases match TRBD1. V lost 10 bases, J lost 4 bases, and 24 bases stayed unmatched. The CDR3 is made up of 19 amino acids. The germline gives CDR1 KGHDR, CDR2 SFDVKD. The CDR3 is CATHTPGQKVKGRNQPQHF. For the CDR3, the DNA is TGTGCCACTCACACCCCGGGACAGAAGGTCAAGGGGCGAAATCAGCCCCAGCATTTT.

The V gene is TRBV6-2 or TRBV6-3, the J gene TRBJ2-2, with TRBD1 identical over 7 bases. The germline CDR1 and CDR2 sequences are MNHEY and SVGEGT. The V gene end was trimmed by 10 bases and the J gene end by 0 bases; junction bases not matched to a gene: 5. The CDR3 sequence is 14 residues long. In DNA form, the CDR3 reads TGTGCCAACAGACAGGGTCCGAACACCGGGGAGCTGTTTTTT. This codes for CANRQGPNTGELFF.

The V and J genes are TRBV25-1 and TRBJ2-1; D is uncertain. In germline, CDR1 is MGHDK, CDR2 SYGVNS. The CDR3 runs 12 residues. Trimming removed 4 bases at V and 6 bases at J, with 7 bases between. DNA for the CDR3: TGTGCCAGCAGTGGAGGATCCAATGAGCAGTTCTTC. It yields the protein CASSGGSNEQFF.

The chain joins TRBV7-8 to TRBJ1-2; 7 positions agree with TRBD1. CDR1 SGHVS and CDR2 FQNEAQ come from the germline V gene. V trimming: 4 bases; J trimming: 4 bases; junction bases outside the gene matches: 6. The CDR3 is 14 residues long. CDR3 DNA: TGTGCCAGCAGCTACAGGGGCGCCAGCTATGGCTACACCTTC. Its protein product is CASSYRGASYGYTF.

This clonotype has a count of ten or more. This chain joins TRBV7-9 and TRBJ2-3, with D possibly TRBD2 on 6 matching bases. Germline V gene data show CDR1 as SEHNR and CDR2 as FQNEAQ (reference sequence). V was trimmed by 5 bases and J by 6 bases, leaving 12 bases between them. This CDR3 comprises 13 residues. DNA of the CDR3: TGTGCCAGCAGCCTCGACGGAGGGGATACGCAGTATTTT. This sequence encodes CASSLDGGDTQYF.